This T cell receptor (beta chain) appears in the sequencing data of a study of Graves' ophthalmopathy and Graves' hyperthyroidism (dated by TCRdb to between 2017 and 2018). With respect to the entire study: Peripheral blood was collected before any treatment was given, at the time of initial diagnosis. TCR beta repertoire signatures were used to distinguish Graves' ophthalmopathy from Graves' hyperthyroidism and to predict progression to ophthalmopathy. In total, some 130 blood samples were TCR-sequenced: fewer than 50 ophthalmopathy, roughly 77 hyperthyroidism and some 17 hyperthyroidism-to-ophthalmopathy patients. To explore V-J signatures that distinguish ophthalmopathy from hyperthyroidism, a discovery set of 100 patients was enrolled, made up of 43 with ophthalmopathy and under 65 with stable hyperthyroidism. An independent validation cohort was composed of roughly 19 hyperthyroidism patients and 17 patients who later progressed from hyperthyroidism to ophthalmopathy. In more than five hyperthyroidism patients, T-cell repertoires of thyroid tissue and blood were compared. Following sample collection, hyperthyroidism patients were given methimazole at a starting dose of 30 mg daily, and ophthalmopathy patients were given high-dose intravenous methylprednisolone.

V lost 9 bases and J lost 0 bases; the stretch between them is 12 bases long. CDR1 and CDR2 were assigned from the germline V gene as SNHLY and FYNNEI. The CDR3 covers 14 residues, taking in both the cysteine and the phenylalanine. Of the read, only the CDR3 DNA is kept; its 42 bases are in frame from base 1. This clonotype appeared a single time. Its antigen remains unidentified. No much larger clonotype is one base removed from it; base qualities were not supplied. A single read offers scant evidence. For repertoire sequencing, the TCR beta CDR3 regions were amplified from RNA transcripts. HTBI primers and the Qiagen OneStep RT-PCR kit were used in a first-round RT-PCR, which was followed by a second-round multiplex PCR, size selection and purification. Libraries were sequenced paired-end with 100 bp reads on an Illumina HiSeq2000. On the authors' methods: SOAPnuke was used for read processing, and reads with adapters, uncalled bases, a mean Phred below 15, or no exact constant-primer or identifier match were discarded. High-quality paired reads were merged with COPE v1.2.5. Clonotypes were defined as unique nucleotide sequences and were aligned to IMGT TRB V, D and J references using MiTCR v1.1. Only V-J combinations with frequency above 0.0001 were analysed, covering 99% to 99.2% of repertoires. For each V-J combination, a TCR clonal expansion and chaos score was defined as the ratio of F50 clonal expansion to chaos observed in the TCRdist matrix. Features were reduced by Welch's t-statistics and random forest to roughly 14 V-J combinations, which fed a naive Bayes classifier. The Morisita-Horn index was used to measure how similar the thyroid and blood repertoires were. Clones were called with MiXCR by TCRdb after fastp trimmed the public reads at Q25, and only in-frame beta chains were retained. Each entry merges the rows of one CDR3 protein and shows their most common DNA and genes. The V and J calls come from TCRdb's annotation, not from the publication. Across this sample there are about 340,000 distinct CDR3 sequences, with under 20% seen only once. The biggest ten clones account for roughly an eighth of the sample.

The ophthalmopathy patients had moderately to severely active disease, with a Clinical Activity Score of 3 or higher, a NOSPECS grade of 4 or higher, and a disease duration of less than 3 months. Anyone with other autoimmune diseases, uncontrolled infections, pregnancy or lactation was excluded from the study. Clinical symptoms, serum thyroxine, TRAb, thyroid ultrasound and orbital computed tomography were used for diagnosis. PBMCs were isolated from more than 9 ml of fresh peripheral blood by Ficoll-Paque density gradient centrifugation. Trizol reagent was used to extract the total RNA, and its quality was then checked on an Agilent 2100 Bioanalyzer. The full study reports these points: In cross-validation, the 13-signature model distinguished ophthalmopathy from stable hyperthyroidism with less than 90% sensitivity and approximately 81% specificity, while in the test set the corresponding values were 80% and 75%. Most expanded thyroid clonotypes with frequency above 0.001 were also detected in blood, suggesting blood repertoires may reflect the thyroid immune response. No statistical method was used to set the sample size in advance, and the investigators knew which group each participant was assigned to. In validation, the model predicted ophthalmopathy progression with about 70% sensitivity and approximately 78% specificity; fewer than 15 predicted patients were CT-confirmed with GO in a median of approximately six months.

The chain is encoded by TRBV2 joined to TRBJ1-3; a confident D gene designation cannot be given. The sample was peripheral blood. This TCR was sampled from an adult man with Graves' ophthalmopathy. The CDR3 has the sequence CASARDISGNTIYF. The sequenced DNA is TGTGCCAGTGCGAGAGACATCTCTGGAAACACCATATATTTT.